The 15 T cell receptor beta chains given below trace back to one sample, sequenced in a study of T cell therapy after organ transplantation. No antigen has been identified for these receptors. TCRdb keeps only in-frame clones here, not all; method: immunoSEQ multiplex PCR. The sample holds some 47,000 clones; 94% are singletons and the top ten take over 3%. The sample was CD8+ T cells from blood, taken before autologous CMV-specific T cell therapy. These receptors were obtained from a human patient who had received a solid organ transplant and had CMV disease.

The gene calls are TRBV7-9 and TRBJ2-1; no firm D call. V lost 11 bases to trimming and J lost 7 bases, with 9 bases between them. The CDR3 loop spans 10 amino acids. The germline V gene has CDR1 SEHNR and CDR2 FQNEAQ (reference sequence). In DNA form, the CDR3 reads TGTGCCGCGGAAGAGAATGAGCAGTTCTTC. Translation: CAAEENEQFF.

The CDR3 nucleotides read TGTGCCAGCAGCTTTAGCAGCGGGAGCGCCTACGAGCAGTACTTC. Protein sequence: CASSFSSGSAYEQYF. V usage is TRBV11-1 and J usage is TRBJ2-7, with 8 bases identical to TRBD2. Germline lookup yields CDR1 SGHAT and CDR2 FQDESV (reference sequence). J lost 2 bases, V lost 3 bases, and 6 bases had no gene match. This CDR3 comprises 15 residues.

CDR3 in amino acids: CASSHRNDRGRLETQYF. The CDR3, as DNA: TGTGCCAGCAGCCACAGAAATGACAGGGGGCGCCTGGAGACCCAGTACTTC. The chain is built from TRBV7-2 and TRBJ2-5; 10 nucleotides match TRBD1. Germline trimming cut 5 bases from V and 5 bases from J; bases unmatched to any gene: 14. The CDR3 spans 17 residues. CDR1 is SGHTA, CDR2 FQGNSA, per germline.

In DNA form, the CDR3 reads TGCAGCGTTGAAGAAGGGACTAAGGGAGAGACCCAGTACTTC. Protein: CSVEEGTKGETQYF. The rearrangement links TRBV29-1 to TRBJ2-5; 7 nucleotides match TRBD2. The germline CDR1 and CDR2 sequences are SQVTM and ANQGSEA. V was clipped by 0 bases and J by 4 bases; unmatched bases: 5. The CDR3 loop spans 14 amino acids.

V and J are TRBV9 and TRBJ1-3; no clear D gene. V gave up 3 bases and J gave up 0 bases, with 4 bases separating them. CDR3 size: 13 residues. CDR1 is SGDLS, CDR2 YYNGEE, per germline. The CDR3 DNA reads TGTGCCAGCAGCGGAACCTCTGGAAACACCATATATTTT. Amino acid sequence: CASSGTSGNTIYF.

J is TRBJ2-5 and V is TRBV5-1; the match to TRBD1 covers 8 bases. The trim removed 0 bases at V and 5 bases at J, leaving 6 bases unmatched. The CDR3 contains 15 residues. Germline-derived CDR1 and CDR2 are SGHRS and YFSETQ. The CDR3 sequence: CASSLAGQGTETQYF. CDR3 DNA sequence: TGCGCCAGCAGCTTGGCAGGACAGGGAACCGAGACCCAGTACTTC.

The chain uses TRBV5-4 and TRBJ2-7; TRBD1 matches at 8 bases. Germline-derived CDR1 and CDR2 are SGHNT and YYREEE (reference sequence). This CDR3 comprises 14 residues. The trim removed 4 bases at V and 4 bases at J, leaving 7 bases unmatched. CDR3 protein: CASSPGQEIYEQYF. In nucleotides, the CDR3 is TGTGCCAGCAGCCCGGGACAGGAGATTTACGAGCAGTACTTC.

The chain uses TRBV6-1 and TRBJ2-5, with D maybe TRBD1 (6 bases). The J call is in doubt because the DNA end fits TRBJ2-7 better. This CDR3 comprises 15 residues. The germline gives CDR1 MNHNS, CDR2 SASEGT. The CDR3 is CASSTHETGSYEQYF. The CDR3 DNA follows: TGTGCCAGCAGTACCCACGAAACAGGGTCCTACGAGCAGTACTTC.

This rearrangement joins TRBV25-1 to TRBJ2-2; D unclear. The CDR3 is 14 amino acids. The V and J ends lost 1 base and 3 bases respectively, with 6 bases between them. The germline V gene has CDR1 MGHDK and CDR2 SYGVNS. The DNA for the CDR3 is TGTGCCAGCAGTGAATCGGATTACACCGGGGAGCTGTTTTTT. It encodes CASSESDYTGELFF.

This chain uses TRBV30 with TRBJ2-3; no reliable D call. CDR3 size: 12 residues. Trimming pared 5 bases from V and 4 bases from J, leaving 10 bases between. The germline CDR1 and CDR2 sequences are GTSNPN and SVGIG (reference sequence). For the CDR3, the DNA is TGTGCCTGGGACTTGTTGTCAGATACGCAGTATTTT. Translating it yields CAWDLLSDTQYF. The full variable domain, with the rest looked up from reference TRBV30 and TRBJ2-3, is SQTIHQWPATLVQPVGSPLSLECTVEGTSNPNLYWYRQAAGRGLQLLFYSVGIGQISSEVPQNLSASRPQDRQFILSSKKLLLSDSGFYLCAWDLLSDTQYFGPGTRLTVL.

The chain links TRBV29-1 to TRBJ1-2, with unresolved D. From germline, CDR1 is SQVTM and CDR2 ANQGSEA. The CDR3 loop spans 11 amino acids. Trimming removed 7 bases from V and 2 bases from J, with 8 bases in between. CDR3 residues: CSEQTNYGYTF. The CDR3 region has the DNA TGCAGCGAACAAACGAACTATGGCTACACCTTC.

This clone was found once. This chain connects TRBV5-1 to TRBJ2-1; D perhaps matches TRBD1 (5 bases). There are 13 residues in the CDR3. The germline V and J ends were trimmed by 4 bases and 4 bases, with 9 bases remaining between them. Germline values: CDR1 SGHRS, CDR2 YFSETQ. The CDR3 nucleotides read TGCGCCAGCAGCGGAAAGGGGTACAATGAGCAGTTCTTC. Translated: CASSGKGYNEQFF.

As regards this clone: The junction departs from germline at one end; a sequencing error may be responsible. The chain uses TRBV11-1 and TRBJ1-1; perhaps TRBD1 as D (5 bases). The CDR3 runs 17 residues. Germline V gene lookup returns CDR1 SGHAT and CDR2 FQDESV (reference sequence). CDR3: CASTLRFGGGEDTEAFF. The CDR3 region has the DNA TGTGCCAGCACCTTACGTTTCGGGGGAGGGGAGGACACTGAAGCTTTCTTT.

This CDR3 is CASSLARGTYEQYF. DNA of the CDR3: TGTGCCAGCAGCTTAGCAAGGGGGACCTACGAGCAGTACTTC. This chain uses TRBV11-2 with TRBJ2-7, with TRBD1 as a possible D gene (6 bases). Germline lookup yields CDR1 SGHAT and CDR2 FQNNGV. The CDR3 is 14 residues long. V was clipped by 1 base and J by 2 bases, with 9 bases between them.

V gene TRBV19 combines with J gene TRBJ2-7; 9 bases agree with TRBD2. V shed 3 bases, J shed 4 bases, and the junction held 4 bases outside the gene matches. The CDR3 extends over 14 amino acids. Germline CDR1 and CDR2: LNHDA and SQIVND (reference sequence). CDR3 DNA sequence: TGTGCCAGTAGTATGACTAGCGGTCTGTACGAGCAGTACTTC. This gives the protein CASSMTSGLYEQYF.